The rows below give T cell receptor beta chains drawn from one sample of a study of chemoradiotherapy in HPV16-positive cancers. Generated by immunoSEQ multiplex PCR, the TCRdb table keeps only in-frame clones and is missing some. The table records roughly 11,000 clones, roughly 73% of them present only once. Sampling was conducted from a patient who underwent chemoradiotherapy. These receptors all stem from a human donor with HPV-associated anogenital cancer. Both conserved end residues are part of each CDR3. D genes are given only for firm matches. The size of a clone is reported for some rows only, either as once, few or many, or as a class for expanded clones.

TRBV27	TRBD2	TRBJ2-7	few	CASSLRRGGLEQYF	TGTGCCAGCAGTTTGCGGCGGGGGGGCCTGGAGCAGTACTTC
TRBV5-1	.	TRBJ1-1	.	CASSVEDGTNTEAFF	TGCGCCAGCAGCGTAGAGGACGGTACAAACACTGAAGCTTTCTTT
TRBV5-5	.	TRBJ1-4	.	CASSPPGTNEKLFF	TGTGCCAGCAGCCCCCCTGGGACTAATGAAAAACTGTTTTTT
TRBV29-1	.	TRBJ2-7	.	CSVGGGTTYEQYF	TGCAGCGTTGGGGGAGGAACAACCTACGAGCAGTACTTC
TRBV7-6	.	TRBJ1-5	.	CASSLRSYQPQHF	TGTGCCAGCAGCTTACGATCTTATCAGCCCCAGCATTTT
TRBV19	TRBD1	TRBJ2-3	.	CASGQGPTDTQYF	TGTGCCAGCGGACAGGGGCCCACAGATACGCAGTATTTT
TRBV27	TRBD1	TRBJ1-1	.	CASSPQTGGITEAFF	TGTGCCAGCAGTCCCCAGACAGGGGGGATCACTGAAGCTTTCTTT
TRBV7-3	.	TRBJ1-1	.	CASSLGHPNTEAFF	TGTGCCAGCAGCTTAGGCCACCCGAACACTGAAGCTTTCTTT
TRBV27	TRBD2	TRBJ2-7	.	CASSSGGGYEQYF	TGTGCCAGCAGTTCGGGAGGGGGGTACGAGCAGTACTTC
TRBV6-5	TRBD1	TRBJ1-2	.	CASSYRQGVGYTF	TGTGCCAGCAGTTACCGACAGGGGGTTGGCTACACCTTC
TRBV10-3	.	TRBJ1-2	.	CAISTDGGGYTF	TGTGCCATCTCGACGGACGGAGGTGGCTACACCTTC
TRBV6-5	.	TRBJ2-5	.	CASSYGQFGGETQYF	TGTGCCAGCAGTTATGGACAGTTTGGAGGAGAGACCCAGTACTTC
TRBV19	TRBD1	TRBJ1-1	.	CASRGGKLGNTEAFF	TGTGCCAGTAGAGGGGGCAAGTTGGGGAACACTGAAGCTTTCTTT
TRBV5-6	.	TRBJ1-1	.	CASSLVGMNTEAFF	TGTGCCAGCAGCTTGGTTGGTATGAACACTGAAGCTTTCTTT
TRBV11-2	.	TRBJ1-1	.	CASSPEVGQGTTEAFF	TGTGCCAGCAGCCCCGAGGTGGGTCAGGGGACGACTGAAGCTTTCTTT
TRBV7-2	.	TRBJ1-3	.	CARNGNTIYF	TGTGCCAGGAACGGAAACACCATATATTTT
TRBV7-2	.	TRBJ1-2	few	CASSVDRANYGYTF	TGTGCCAGCAGCGTAGACAGAGCTAACTATGGCTACACCTTC
TRBV4-2	.	TRBJ2-1	.	CASSQPGYNEQFF	TGTGCCAGCAGCCAACCGGGGTACAATGAGCAGTTCTTC
TRBV7-9	.	TRBJ1-4	.	CASSTQGPTNEKLFF	TGTGCCAGCAGCACACAGGGTCCAACTAATGAAAAACTGTTTTTT
TRBV19	TRBD2	TRBJ2-3	.	CASRVRGGPTDTQYF	TGTGCCAGTAGGGTCCGCGGGGGGCCCACAGATACGCAGTATTTT
TRBV5-6	.	TRBJ2-6	.	CASSLSPAGANVLTF	TGTGCCAGCAGCCTAAGCCCGGCTGGGGCCAACGTCCTGACTTTC
TRBV7-8	TRBD2	TRBJ2-3	.	CASSLARSGGVADTQYF	TGTGCCAGCAGCTTAGCGCGGAGCGGGGGGGTAGCAGATACGCAGTATTTT
TRBV4-1	TRBD1	TRBJ1-1	.	CASSLLGQLHTEAFF	TGCGCCAGCAGCCTCTTGGGACAGTTACACACTGAAGCTTTCTTT
TRBV10-3	.	TRBJ2-5	.	CAIKPTGKETQYF	TGTGCCATCAAGCCGACAGGCAAAGAGACCCAGTACTTC
TRBV10-3	.	TRBJ2-3	once	CAISAAGSLTSGTDTQYF	TGTGCCATCAGTGCGGCAGGGTCCCTCACCTCCGGCACAGATACGCAGTATTTT
TRBV7-6	.	TRBJ1-5	.	CASSSDSNQPQHF	TGTGCCAGCAGCTCCGATAGCAATCAGCCCCAGCATTTT
TRBV28	.	TRBJ1-5	.	CASSFLRILGGQPQHF	TGTGCCAGCAGTTTCCTAAGAATCCTAGGGGGTCAGCCCCAGCATTTT
TRBV29-1	.	TRBJ2-3	.	CSVVKVGVTDTQYF	TGCAGCGTTGTAAAAGTCGGGGTGACAGATACGCAGTATTTT
TRBV5-6	.	TRBJ1-2	.	CASADTGSNYGYTF	TGTGCCAGCGCCGATACAGGGTCTAACTATGGCTACACCTTC
TRBV10-3	.	TRBJ2-7	few	CAISVAGLTLDLSEQYF	TGTGCCATCAGTGTTGCGGGACTTACTCTGGACCTCTCCGAGCAGTACTTC
TRBV11-3	.	TRBJ1-6	.	CASSHSEARENSPLHF	TGTGCCAGCAGCCACTCGGAGGCAAGGGAGAATTCACCCCTCCACTTT
TRBV7-3	TRBD2	TRBJ2-3	.	CASSLERGSTQYF	TGTGCCAGCAGCTTAGAGCGGGGTTCTACGCAGTATTTT
TRBV6-1	.	TRBJ2-7	.	CASSEARDGPYEQYF	TGTGCCAGCAGTGAAGCTAGGGACGGACCCTACGAGCAGTACTTC
TRBV5-1	.	TRBJ2-1	few	CASSLGNNEQFF	TGCGCCAGCAGCTTGGGTAACAATGAGCAGTTCTTC
TRBV11-2	TRBD1	TRBJ2-2	once	CASSLTGGGTGELFF	TGTGCCAGCAGCTTGACAGGGGGGGGCACCGGGGAGCTGTTTTTT
TRBV18	.	TRBJ1-1	once	CASSPSNGGLNTEAFF	TGTGCCAGCTCACCAAGCAATGGGGGTTTGAACACTGAAGCTTTCTTT
TRBV19	TRBD1	TRBJ2-4	.	CASSIVPGGPNIQYF	TGTGCCAGTAGTATAGTCCCAGGGGGCCCTAACATTCAGTACTTC
TRBV6-5	.	TRBJ2-7	few	CASSYSALDSSYEQYF	TGTGCCAGCAGTTACTCGGCGTTGGACAGCTCCTACGAGCAGTACTTC
TRBV2	TRBD1	TRBJ2-1	.	CASGTRGKGFNEQFF	TGTGCCAGCGGAACCAGGGGGAAAGGGTTCAATGAGCAGTTCTTC
TRBV6-4	TRBD1	TRBJ2-2	medium-sized	CASSDGQGNTGELFF	TGTGCCAGCAGTGACGGACAGGGAAACACCGGGGAGCTGTTTTTT
TRBV28	.	TRBJ1-4	.	CASSLFQGKNEKLFF	TGTGCCAGCAGTTTATTCCAGGGGAAGAATGAAAAACTGTTTTTT
TRBV19	.	TRBJ1-2	.	CASNEQESNGYTF	TGTGCCAGTAATGAACAGGAATCTAATGGCTACACCTTC
TRBV7-6	.	TRBJ2-3	once	CASSSLRGDTQYF	TGTGCCAGCAGCTCCCTCAGGGGAGATACGCAGTATTTT
TRBV7-2	TRBD2	TRBJ2-7	.	CASSLTSGGSHEQYF	TGTGCCAGCAGCCTTACTAGCGGGGGGTCCCACGAGCAGTACTTC
TRBV4-2	.	TRBJ2-7	.	CASSQGVGRTYEQYF	TGTGCCAGCAGCCAAGGAGTGGGCCGAACCTACGAGCAGTACTTC
TRBV27	.	TRBJ2-1	.	CASSLGADGDEQFF	TGTGCCAGCAGTTTAGGGGCTGATGGGGATGAGCAGTTCTTC
TRBV28	TRBD1	TRBJ1-5	.	CASSSGQGDQPQHF	TGTGCCAGCAGTTCGGGACAGGGGGATCAGCCCCAGCATTTT
TRBV27	TRBD1	TRBJ2-7	.	CASRSRQGALHEQYF	TGTGCCAGCAGGTCGAGACAGGGGGCGCTCCACGAGCAGTACTTC
TRBV4-1	.	TRBJ1-2	.	CASSQAESNYGYTF	TGCGCCAGCAGCCAAGCTGAATCTAACTATGGCTACACCTTC
TRBV30	.	TRBJ2-2	.	CAWGTSGELFF	TGTGCCTGGGGGACCTCAGGGGAGCTGTTTTTT
TRBV5-1	.	TRBJ2-3	.	CASSPRVMEQSSTDTQYF	TGCGCCAGCAGCCCTAGGGTGATGGAACAGTCTAGCACAGATACGCAGTATTTT
TRBV18	.	TRBJ1-5	.	CASSPQGSDQPQHF	TGTGCCAGCTCACCACAGGGGAGTGATCAGCCCCAGCATTTT
TRBV6-1	.	TRBJ1-1	.	CASSVSQLTEAFF	TGTGCCAGCAGTGTATCACAGCTTACTGAAGCTTTCTTT
TRBV4-3	.	TRBJ2-6	.	CASSQDGSPSGANVLTF	TGCGCCAGCAGCCAAGATGGTAGTCCCTCTGGGGCCAACGTCCTGACTTTC
TRBV7-2	.	TRBJ1-1	.	CASSPWAVRNTEAFF	TGTGCCAGCAGCCCTTGGGCAGTCCGGAACACTGAAGCTTTCTTT
TRBV11-3	TRBD1	TRBJ1-1	.	CASSLAGGDMNTEAFF	TGTGCCAGCAGCTTAGCAGGGGGTGATATGAACACTGAAGCTTTCTTT
TRBV4-3	TRBD2	TRBJ2-3	.	CASSPNILAGGPGTDTQYF	TGCGCCAGCAGCCCTAATATACTAGCGGGGGGGCCAGGCACAGATACGCAGTATTTT
TRBV6-1	TRBD1	TRBJ1-1	.	CASSDRTGSTDTEAFF	TGTGCCAGCAGTGATCGGACAGGGAGTACCGACACTGAAGCTTTCTTT
TRBV4-2	.	TRBJ1-3	.	CASSDHGSGNTIYF	TGTGCCAGCAGCGACCACGGCTCTGGAAACACCATATATTTT